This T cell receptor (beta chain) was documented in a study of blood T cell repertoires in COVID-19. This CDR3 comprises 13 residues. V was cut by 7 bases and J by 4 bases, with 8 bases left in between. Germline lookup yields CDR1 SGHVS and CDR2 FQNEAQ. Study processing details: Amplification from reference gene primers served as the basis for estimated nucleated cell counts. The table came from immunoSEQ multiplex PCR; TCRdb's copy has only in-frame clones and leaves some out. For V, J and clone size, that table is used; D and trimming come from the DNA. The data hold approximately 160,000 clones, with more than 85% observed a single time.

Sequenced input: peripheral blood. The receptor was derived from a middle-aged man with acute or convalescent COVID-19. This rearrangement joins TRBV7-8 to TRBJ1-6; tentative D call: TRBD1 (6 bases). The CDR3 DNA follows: TGTGCCAGCACTCAGGGGTATAATTCACCCCTCCACTTT. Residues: CASTQGYNSPLHF.